A single sample is the source of the 25 T cell receptor beta chains below, sequenced in a study of T cell repertoires in cytomegalovirus infection (dated by TCRdb to between 2019 and 2020). Which antigens these TCRs recognize remains unknown. Sequencer: Illumina HiSeq 1500. The public reads were quality trimmed at Q25 with fastp and then assembled into clones with MiXCR by TCRdb, keeping productive beta chains. A single entry per CDR3 protein holds the most common genes and DNA from its merged rows. The sample table records under 200,000 distinct CDR3 sequences; roughly 22% of these occur just once. Of the sample, under 30% falls within the top ten clones. The label giving this sample's treatment or condition can be read as: in vitro stimulation with specific CMV peptide epitopes to enrich CMV-specific T cells. The sequences come from CD8+ T cells from cultured PBMCs, collected from culture after CMV antigen stimulation. These receptors came from a human donor in good health (CMV status not recorded). Some clones in this sample may be carry-over from other donors' samples.

The chain is built from TRBV19 and TRBJ1-2; a possible D gene is TRBD1 (6 bases). Germline CDR1 LNHDA, CDR2 SQIVND (reference sequence). V lost 7 bases, J lost 2 bases, and 8 bases lay in between. CDR3 length: 12 amino acids. The DNA for the CDR3 is TGTGCCAGTACAGGGGTGAACTATGGCTACACCTTC. Its protein product is CASTGVNYGYTF.

V usage is TRBV19 and J usage is TRBJ1-5; D uncertain. V was shortened by 3 bases and J by 0 bases, with 12 bases between the two germline ends. CDR1 and CDR2 from the germline V gene are LNHDA and SQIVND (reference sequence). The CDR3 runs to 16 residues. As DNA, the CDR3 is TGTGCCAGTAGTATCTCTCGGGGAGTTAGCAATCAGCCCCAGCATTTT. It specifies CASSISRGVSNQPQHF.

This clonotype was detected only a few times. This chain uses TRBV2 with TRBJ1-1; D not resolved. Germline CDR1 reads SNHLY; CDR2 reads FYNNEI. Trimming removed 1 base from V and 11 bases from J, with 8 bases in between. The CDR3 totals 11 residues. CDR3 in DNA: TGTGCCAGCAGTGAAGGGCAGAGGGCTTTCTTT. This encodes CASSEGQRAFF.

This clonotype has just a few counts. The V call is TRBV7-9, the J call TRBJ2-2; TRBD1 aligns across 8 bases. The CDR3 totals 15 residues. Trimming removed 4 bases from V and 5 bases from J; junction bases left unmatched: 6. Germline CDR1 and CDR2: SEHNR and FQNEAQ (reference sequence). The CDR3 loop is CASSYRDRPTGELFF. As DNA, the CDR3 is TGTGCCAGCAGCTACCGGGACAGGCCGACCGGGGAGCTGTTTTTT.

The sample holds a few counts of this clonotype. The chain couples TRBV12-3 or TRBV12-4 to TRBJ1-5, with D maybe TRBD1 (5 bases). The CDR3 totals 15 residues. V lost 3 bases to trimming and J lost 7 bases, with 16 bases between them. The CDR3 sequence is CASSFGAAPPQPQHF. In DNA form, the CDR3 reads TGTGCCAGCAGTTTTGGGGCCGCGCCCCCCCAGCCCCAGCATTTT.

This clonotype was counted only a few times. V and J are TRBV7-2 and TRBJ1-3, with TRBD1 as a possible D gene (6 bases). The germline V and J ends were trimmed by 5 bases and 0 bases, with 20 bases remaining between them. The CDR3 loop spans 18 amino acids. CDR1 is SGHTA and CDR2 is FQGNSA in the germline V gene. CDR3 in amino acids: CASSAQEQGLTSGNTIYF. The CDR3 DNA reads TGTGCCAGCAGCGCGCAAGAGCAGGGGCTTACCTCTGGAAACACCATATATTTT.

This clonotype was counted a few times. The CDR3 protein is CASSLHDRGVTEAFF. CDR3 DNA sequence: TGTGCCAGCAGTCTCCATGACAGGGGGGTCACTGAAGCTTTCTTT. The genes are TRBV2 and TRBJ1-1; 9 nucleotides match TRBD1. Looked up from germline, CDR1 is SNHLY and CDR2 is FYNNEI. The CDR3 is 15 residues long. Unmatched junction bases numbered 8, after V lost 5 bases and J lost 4 bases.

The gene calls are TRBV4-3 and TRBJ1-4; 7 nucleotides agree with TRBD1. Germline CDR1 is LGHNA and CDR2 is YSLEER. V shed 1 base, J shed 4 bases, and the junction held 3 bases outside the gene matches. This CDR3 has 15 amino acids. The CDR3 region is CASSQGDSYNEKLFF. The CDR3 region has the DNA TGCGCCAGCAGCCAAGGGGACAGCTATAATGAAAAACTGTTTTTT.

The V gene is TRBV6-2 or TRBV6-3, the J gene TRBJ2-2; D not resolved. V shed 0 bases and J shed 1 base, with 3 bases lying between them. CDR1 is MNHEY and CDR2 is SVGEGT in the germline V gene. The CDR3 runs to 14 residues. The DNA for the CDR3 is TGTGCCAGCAGTTACTCTCTGAACACCGGGGAGCTGTTTTTT. Translated: CASSYSLNTGELFF.

The V and J genes are TRBV27 and TRBJ1-2, with D uncertain. Deletions cut 4 bases from V and 8 bases from J, with 14 bases between. CDR1 is MNHEY, CDR2 SMNVEV, per germline (reference sequence). This CDR3 is 13 amino acids long. CDR3 loop: CASSYRAGEGYTF. The DNA of the CDR3 is TGTGCCAGCAGTTATCGGGCCGGGGAAGGCTACACCTTC.

This clonotype was seen more than once but under ten times. This chain links TRBV29-1 with TRBJ2-3; D remains unclear. The CDR3 is made up of 10 amino acids. Trimming took off 5 bases at V and 6 bases at J, with 6 bases between the two ends. CDR1 is SQVTM and CDR2 is ANQGSEA in the germline V gene. The CDR3 nucleotides read TGCAGCGTTTATCGGGATACGCAGTATTTT. Translating gives CSVYRDTQYF.

The rearrangement links TRBV9 to TRBJ1-1; possible D gene TRBD1, 5 bases. The CDR3 length is 13 residues. The V and J ends lost 3 bases and 1 base respectively, with 7 bases between them. Per germline, CDR1 SGDLS and CDR2 YYNGEE. CDR3 residues: CASSAGQNTEAFF. The CDR3 DNA sequence: TGTGCCAGCAGCGCCGGACAGAACACTGAAGCTTTCTTT.

This chain links TRBV5-4 with TRBJ1-3, with a possible D match to TRBD1 (6 bases). The V gene lost 4 bases and the J gene lost 2 bases, with 13 bases spanning the gap. The germline V gene has CDR1 SGHNT and CDR2 YYREEE (reference sequence). CDR3 length: 15 amino acids. CDR3 in DNA: TGTGCCAGCAGCCCTCCGGGGGGCACTGGAAACACCATATATTTT. Amino acids: CASSPPGGTGNTIYF.

This clonotype was detected many times. The gene calls are TRBV4-1 and TRBJ2-7, with 10 bases matching TRBD1. Germline V CDR1 and CDR2: MGHRA, YSYEKL. V lost 1 base, J lost 3 bases, and 9 bases stayed unmatched. The CDR3 loop spans 17 amino acids. In nucleotides, the CDR3 is TGCGCCAGCAGCCAAGTGGGGATGGGGACAGGGGTCTACGAGCAGTACTTC. Protein sequence: CASSQVGMGTGVYEQYF.

This clonotype has just a few counts. The V gene is TRBV25-1, the J gene TRBJ1-4; D not resolved. Germline lookup yields CDR1 MGHDK and CDR2 SYGVNS. V lost 3 bases, J lost 5 bases, and 7 bases lay in between. The CDR3 length is 13 residues. The CDR3 protein is CASSDAGNEKLFF. CDR3 coding DNA: TGTGCCAGCAGTGATGCCGGGAATGAAAAACTGTTTTTT.

The CDR3 DNA is TGTGCCAGCAGTTTTACCGGGACGGGACTCAATCAGCCCCAGCATTTT. Residues: CASSFTGTGLNQPQHF. The chain is built from TRBV28 and TRBJ1-5, with TRBD1 as a possible D gene (5 bases). Germline CDR1 reads MDHEN; CDR2 reads SYDVKM. V shed 3 bases and J shed 3 bases, with 15 bases lying between them. The CDR3 sequence is 16 residues long.

The gene calls are TRBV10-2 and TRBJ1-5; tentative D call: TRBD1 (6 bases). The germline V gene encodes CDR1 WSHSY and CDR2 SAAADI. The V end was cut by 10 bases, the J end by 4 bases, with 11 bases between. CDR3 length: 12 residues. CDR3 sequence (DNA): TGCGCCACCGGGGACACAAATCAGCCCCAGCATTTT. Residues: CATGDTNQPQHF.

The V and J genes are TRBV4-1 and TRBJ1-1; 7 bases line up with TRBD1. J gave up 0 bases and V 5 bases, and 6 bases lay outside the gene matches. The germline V gene has CDR1 MGHRA and CDR2 YSYEKL. There are 15 residues in the CDR3. The CDR3 DNA is TGCGCCAGCAGCTTAGAAGGGGGCATGAACACTGAAGCTTTCTTT. Encoded protein: CASSLEGGMNTEAFF.

This chain uses TRBV7-9 with TRBJ2-5; tentatively, D is TRBD2 (5 bases). This CDR3 has 14 residues. The V gene lost 5 bases and the J gene lost 2 bases, with 12 bases spanning the gap. Per germline, CDR1 SEHNR and CDR2 FQNEAQ (reference sequence). The CDR3 nucleotides are TGTGCCAGCAGCGTTAGTGAGGGACAAGAGACCCAGTACTTC. Translating gives CASSVSEGQETQYF.

V gene TRBV6-6 combines with J gene TRBJ2-1; weak D call: TRBD1 (5 bases). Trimming removed 8 bases at V and 0 bases at J, with 20 bases between. The CDR3 loop spans 17 amino acids. Germline CDR1 and CDR2: MNHNY and SVGAGI (reference sequence). The CDR3 loop reads CASHYRALRDSYNEQFF. CDR3 DNA sequence: TGTGCCAGCCATTACCGGGCCCTCAGGGACTCCTACAATGAGCAGTTCTTC.

V usage is TRBV19 and J usage is TRBJ1-2, with TRBD1 as a possible D gene (6 bases). The germline V gene encodes CDR1 LNHDA and CDR2 SQIVND (reference sequence). The CDR3 length is 15 residues. V was cut by 6 bases and J by 4 bases, with 18 bases left in between. Here the CDR3 reads CASSLLQGSIYGYTF. CDR3 coding DNA: TGTGCCAGTAGCCTACTACAGGGCTCGATCTATGGCTACACCTTC.

The rearrangement joins TRBV7-9 to TRBJ2-7; 13 positions agree with TRBD2. With V trimmed by 0 bases and J by 1 base, 6 bases remained unmatched. The CDR3 consists of 18 residues. Germline V lookup: CDR1 SEHNR, CDR2 FQNEAQ (reference sequence). CDR3 in amino acids: CASSLAMGLAGPSYEQYF. DNA for the CDR3: TGTGCCAGCAGCTTAGCGATGGGACTAGCGGGGCCTTCCTACGAGCAGTACTTC.

This clonotype was detected a few times. This chain uses TRBV6-1 with TRBJ1-6; D gene uncertain. The V and J ends lost 4 bases and 4 bases respectively, with 11 bases between them. This CDR3 comprises 15 residues. Germline-derived CDR1 and CDR2 are MNHNS and SASEGT. CDR3 sequence: CASSAGHRYNSPLHF. In DNA, the CDR3 is TGTGCCAGCAGTGCTGGGCACCGTTATAATTCACCCCTCCACTTT.

V is TRBV7-2 and J is TRBJ2-7; no definite D call. Deletions cut 1 base from V and 0 bases from J, with 7 bases between. This CDR3 has 14 residues. CDR1 SGHTA and CDR2 FQGNSA come from the germline V gene. The DNA for the CDR3 is TGTGCCAGCAGCTTAGTGCGGAGCTCCTACGAGCAGTACTTC. Protein: CASSLVRSSYEQYF.

A few counts support this clonotype. As DNA, the CDR3 is TGTGCCAGCAGTTTACGACAGGGATTAAGAGGAAACACCATATATTTT. As protein: CASSLRQGLRGNTIYF. The V gene is TRBV27, the J gene TRBJ1-3, with 7 bases that match TRBD1. CDR3 length equals 16 residues. Germline V gene lookup returns CDR1 MNHEY and CDR2 SMNVEV (reference sequence). V shed 2 bases and J 4 bases; nucleotides not matched to a gene: 8.